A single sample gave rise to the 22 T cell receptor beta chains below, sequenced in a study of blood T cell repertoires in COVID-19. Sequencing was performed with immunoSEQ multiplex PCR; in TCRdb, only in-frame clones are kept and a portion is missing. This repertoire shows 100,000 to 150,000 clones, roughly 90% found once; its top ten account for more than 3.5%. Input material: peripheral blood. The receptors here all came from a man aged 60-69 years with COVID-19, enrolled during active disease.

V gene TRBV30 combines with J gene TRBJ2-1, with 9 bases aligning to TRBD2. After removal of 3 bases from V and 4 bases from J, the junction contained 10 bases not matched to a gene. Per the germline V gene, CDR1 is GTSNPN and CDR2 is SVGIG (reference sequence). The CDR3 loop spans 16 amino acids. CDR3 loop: CAWSSISGGAYNEQFF. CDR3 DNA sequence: TGTGCCTGGAGCAGCATTAGCGGGGGAGCGTACAATGAGCAGTTCTTC.

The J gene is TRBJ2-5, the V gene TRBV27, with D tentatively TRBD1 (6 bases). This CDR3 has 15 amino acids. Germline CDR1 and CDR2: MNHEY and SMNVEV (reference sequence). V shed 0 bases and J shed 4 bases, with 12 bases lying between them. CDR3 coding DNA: TGTGCCAGCAGTTTATCGCCGACAGGCTTAGAGACCCAGTACTTC. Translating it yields CASSLSPTGLETQYF.

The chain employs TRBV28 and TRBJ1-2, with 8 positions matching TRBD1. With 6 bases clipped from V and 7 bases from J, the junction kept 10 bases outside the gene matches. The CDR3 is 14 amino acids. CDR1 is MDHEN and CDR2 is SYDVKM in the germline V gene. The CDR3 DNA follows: TGTGCCAGCAGCCCCTGGACAGGGAAGCCTGGCTACACCTTC. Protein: CASSPWTGKPGYTF.

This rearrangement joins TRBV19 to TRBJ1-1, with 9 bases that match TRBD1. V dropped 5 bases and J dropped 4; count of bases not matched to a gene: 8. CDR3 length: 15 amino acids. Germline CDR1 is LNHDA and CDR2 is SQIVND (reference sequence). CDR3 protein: CASSQTGTGTTEAFF. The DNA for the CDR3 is TGTGCCAGTAGTCAGACCGGGACAGGGACCACTGAAGCTTTCTTT.

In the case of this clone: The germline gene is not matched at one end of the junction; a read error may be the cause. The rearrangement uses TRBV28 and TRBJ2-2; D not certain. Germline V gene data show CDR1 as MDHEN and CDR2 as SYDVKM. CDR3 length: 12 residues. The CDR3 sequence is CASSRDTGELFF. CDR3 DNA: TGTGCCAGCAGTCGCGACACTGGGGAGCTGTTTTTT. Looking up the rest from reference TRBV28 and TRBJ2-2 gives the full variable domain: DVKVTQSSRYLVKRTGEKVFLECVQDMDHENMFWYRQDPGLGLRLIYFSYDVKMKEKGDIPEGYSVSREKKERFSLILESASTNQTSMYLCASSRDTGELFFGEGSRLTVL.

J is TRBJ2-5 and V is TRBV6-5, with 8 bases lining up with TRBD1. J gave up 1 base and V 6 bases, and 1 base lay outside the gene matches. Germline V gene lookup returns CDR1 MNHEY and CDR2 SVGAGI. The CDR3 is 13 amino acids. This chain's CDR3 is CASSGQGQETQYF. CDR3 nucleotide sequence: TGTGCCAGCAGCGGACAGGGCCAAGAGACCCAGTACTTC.

CDR3 in amino acids: CAISESGEQETQYF. The CDR3 DNA sequence: TGTGCCATCAGTGAAAGCGGGGAACAAGAGACCCAGTACTTC. V usage is TRBV10-3 and J usage is TRBJ2-5, with 7 bases aligning to TRBD2. The CDR3 has 14 amino acids. V trimming: 3 bases; J trimming: 2 bases; junction bases outside the gene matches: 3. CDR1 is ENHRY, CDR2 SYGVKD, per germline.

The CDR3 DNA follows: TGTGCCAGCTCATCCTGGGAGAGGAGTGAGACCCAGTACTTC. Translation: CASSSWERSETQYF. J is TRBJ2-5 and V is TRBV18, with a possible D match to TRBD2 (5 bases). Germline loops: CDR1 KGHSH, CDR2 LQKENI. The CDR3 contains 14 residues. Deletions cut 5 bases from V and 5 bases from J, with 15 bases between.

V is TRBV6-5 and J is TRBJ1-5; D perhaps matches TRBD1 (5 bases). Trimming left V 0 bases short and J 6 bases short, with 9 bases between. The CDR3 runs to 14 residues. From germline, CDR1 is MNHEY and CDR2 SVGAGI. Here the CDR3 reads CASSYSGQGQPQHF. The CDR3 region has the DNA TGTGCCAGCAGTTACTCGGGGCAGGGTCAGCCCCAGCATTTT.

CDR3 sequence: CASSLFILGLAGENTGELFF. CDR3 bases: TGTGCCAGCAGCTTATTCATATTAGGACTAGCGGGGGAGAACACCGGGGAGCTGTTTTTT. The gene calls are TRBV7-6 and TRBJ2-2; 13 nucleotides agree with TRBD2. The length of the CDR3 is 20 residues. The germline gives CDR1 SGHVS, CDR2 FNYEAQ. Trimming cost V 2 bases and J 1 base; bases outside gene matches: 10.

The chain's CDR3 is CASSSGTAMNTEAFF. CDR3 DNA sequence: TGTGCCAGCAGCAGCGGGACGGCCATGAACACTGAAGCTTTCTTT. V gene TRBV6-5 combines with J gene TRBJ1-1; D perhaps matches TRBD1 (5 bases). This CDR3 spans 15 amino acids. Germline V gene lookup returns CDR1 MNHEY and CDR2 SVGAGI. Between the trimmed V and J ends, which lost 6 bases and 0 bases, there was a span of 14 bases.

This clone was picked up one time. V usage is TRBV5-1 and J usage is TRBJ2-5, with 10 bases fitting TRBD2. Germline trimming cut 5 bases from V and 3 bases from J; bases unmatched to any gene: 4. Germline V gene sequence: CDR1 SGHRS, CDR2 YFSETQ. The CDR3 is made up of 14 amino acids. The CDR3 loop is CASRHSGGKETQYF. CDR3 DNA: TGCGCCAGCAGGCATAGCGGGGGGAAAGAGACCCAGTACTTC.

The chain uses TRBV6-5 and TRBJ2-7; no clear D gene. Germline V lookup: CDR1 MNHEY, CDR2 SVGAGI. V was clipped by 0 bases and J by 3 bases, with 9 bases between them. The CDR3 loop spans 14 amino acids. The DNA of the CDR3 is TGTGCCAGCAGTTACTCGTCAGAAATCTACGAGCAGTACTTC. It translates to CASSYSSEIYEQYF.

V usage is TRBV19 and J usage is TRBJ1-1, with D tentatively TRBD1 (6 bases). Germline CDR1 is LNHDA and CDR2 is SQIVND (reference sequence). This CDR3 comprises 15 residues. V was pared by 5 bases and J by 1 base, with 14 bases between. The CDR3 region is CASSRWAGENTEAFF. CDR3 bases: TGTGCCAGTAGTCGATGGGCAGGGGAGAACACTGAAGCTTTCTTT. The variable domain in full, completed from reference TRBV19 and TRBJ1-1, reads DGGITQSPKYLFRKEGQNVTLSCEQNLNHDAMYWYRQDPGQGLRLIYYSQIVNDFQKGDIAEGYSVSREKKESFPLTVTSAQKNPTAFYLCASSRWAGENTEAFFGQGTRLTVV.

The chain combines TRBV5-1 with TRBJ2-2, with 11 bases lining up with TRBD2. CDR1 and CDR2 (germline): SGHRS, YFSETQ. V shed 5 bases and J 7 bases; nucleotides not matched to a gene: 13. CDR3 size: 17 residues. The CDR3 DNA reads TGCGCCAGCAGACTAAGACTAGCGGGGCCTCCGGGCGGGGAGCTGTTTTTT. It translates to CASRLRLAGPPGGELFF.

The CDR3 loop reads CASRGVTGHQAFF. The CDR3 DNA sequence: TGTGCCAGCAGGGGTGTGACAGGCCACCAGGCTTTCTTT. V gene TRBV6-5 combines with J gene TRBJ1-1; D is perhaps TRBD1 (6 bases). The CDR3 spans 13 residues. The germline V and J ends were trimmed by 6 bases and 11 bases, with 19 bases remaining between them. Looked up from germline, CDR1 is MNHEY and CDR2 is SVGAGI.

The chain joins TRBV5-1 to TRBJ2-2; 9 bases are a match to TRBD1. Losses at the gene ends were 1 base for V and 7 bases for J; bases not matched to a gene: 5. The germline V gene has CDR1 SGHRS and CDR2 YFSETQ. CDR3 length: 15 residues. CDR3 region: CASSLRGQGGGELFF. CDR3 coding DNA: TGCGCCAGCAGCTTGCGGGGACAGGGCGGCGGGGAGCTGTTTTTT.

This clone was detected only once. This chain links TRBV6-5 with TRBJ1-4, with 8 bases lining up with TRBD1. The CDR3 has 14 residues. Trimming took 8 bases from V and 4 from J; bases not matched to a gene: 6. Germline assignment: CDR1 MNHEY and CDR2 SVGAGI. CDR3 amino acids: CASLDRGINEKLFF. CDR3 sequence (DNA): TGTGCCAGCCTTGACAGGGGAATTAATGAAAAACTGTTTTTT.

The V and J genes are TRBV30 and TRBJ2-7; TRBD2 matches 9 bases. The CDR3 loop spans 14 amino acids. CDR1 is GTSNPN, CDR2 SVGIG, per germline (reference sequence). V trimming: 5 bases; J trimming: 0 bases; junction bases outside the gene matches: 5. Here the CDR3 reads CAWQGRGGSYEQYF. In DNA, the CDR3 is TGTGCCTGGCAAGGGCGGGGGGGCTCCTACGAGCAGTACTTC.

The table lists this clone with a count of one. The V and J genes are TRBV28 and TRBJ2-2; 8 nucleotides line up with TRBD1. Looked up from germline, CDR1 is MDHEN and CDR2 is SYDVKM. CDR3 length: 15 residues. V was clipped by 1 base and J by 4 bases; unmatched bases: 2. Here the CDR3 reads CASSLSDRATGELFF. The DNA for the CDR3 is TGTGCCAGCAGTTTATCGGACAGGGCCACCGGGGAGCTGTTTTTT.

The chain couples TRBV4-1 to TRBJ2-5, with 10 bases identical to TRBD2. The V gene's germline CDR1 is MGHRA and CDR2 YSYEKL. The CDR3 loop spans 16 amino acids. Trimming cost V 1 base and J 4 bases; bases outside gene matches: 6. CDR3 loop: CASSQGEIAGGETQYF. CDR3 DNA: TGCGCCAGCAGCCAAGGCGAGATAGCGGGGGGAGAGACCCAGTACTTC.

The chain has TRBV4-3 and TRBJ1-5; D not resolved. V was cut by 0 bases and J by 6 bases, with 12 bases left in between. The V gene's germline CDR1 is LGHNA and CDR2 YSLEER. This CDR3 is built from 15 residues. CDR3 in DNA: TGCGCCAGCAGCCAAGATTCCGGGAACGGTCAGCCCCAGCATTTT. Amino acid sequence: CASSQDSGNGQPQHF.